This TCR beta chain was captured by sequencing in a study of blood T cell repertoires in COVID-19. At the level of the study: Acute and convalescent COVID-19 specimens originated in the United States, Italy and Spain. Sample material is recorded as cDNA or gDNA derived from T cells, B-cell-depleted T cells, or PBMCs.

This CDR3 contains 14 residues. CDR1 and CDR2 (germline): KGHSH, LQKENI. V dropped 6 bases and J dropped 2 bases, with 13 bases sitting between them. In this sample, this clone turned up a few times. Original methodology: Amplifying reference gene primers gave estimates of nucleated cell counts. Here immunoSEQ multiplex PCR was the method, and the copy in TCRdb shows in-frame clones only, minus some. V and J calls plus clone size are reproduced from that table; the DNA served to infer D and trimming. Found here are 200,000 to 300,000 clones, more than 65% of them singletons; the top ten hold 2% to 2.5%.

The chain links TRBV18 to TRBJ2-5; D gene ambiguous. This sequence originates from a man aged 40-55 years who had recovered from COVID-19. Sequencing was done on a sample of peripheral blood. The CDR3: CASSLRHRQETQYF. Written as DNA, the CDR3 is TGTGCCAGCTCCCTACGACATAGGCAAGAGACCCAGTACTTC.